The 26 T cell receptor beta chains below all came from one sample that was sequenced in a study of Graves' ophthalmopathy and Graves' hyperthyroidism. Amplification targeted the TCR beta CDR3 regions, with RNA transcripts as the source material. HTBI-primed RT-PCR formed the first round, and a multiplex PCR formed the second. TCRdb independently ran MiXCR on the multiplex PCR reads; one entry per CDR3 protein. The table lists a few hundred thousand distinct CDR3 sequences, under 25% of them singletons. Source material: peripheral blood. These receptors all stem from a woman between 50 and 59 years old with Graves' ophthalmopathy.

The table lists this clonotype with many counts. The chain couples TRBV28 to TRBJ2-7; 9 nucleotides align to TRBD2. The CDR3 runs to 13 residues. CDR1 is MDHEN, CDR2 SYDVKM, per germline. With 11 bases clipped from V and 3 bases from J, the junction kept 8 bases outside the gene matches. The DNA for the CDR3 is TGTGCCGGGAGTAGCGGGAGCGACTACGAGCAGTACTTC. It codes for CAGSSGSDYEQYF.

The V call is TRBV12-3 or TRBV12-4, the J call TRBJ2-7; the match to TRBD2 covers 7 bases. Trimming removed 2 bases from V and 6 bases from J; junction bases left unmatched: 10. The CDR3 is made up of 15 amino acids. CDR3 nucleotide sequence: TGTGCCAGCAGTTTAATTGGCGGGAGAATTAGCGAGCAGTACTTC. Residues: CASSLIGGRISEQYF.

Ten or more counts support this clonotype. CDR3 amino acids: CASSLLGYTDTQYF. The DNA for the CDR3 is TGTGCCAGCAGTTTATTAGGGTACACAGATACGCAGTATTTT. The chain recombines TRBV12-3 or TRBV12-4 with TRBJ2-3; D is uncertain. This CDR3 contains 14 residues. The ends were cut back, 2 bases at V and 2 bases at J, with 8 bases in the middle.

This clonotype appeared many times. The gene calls are TRBV12-3 or TRBV12-4 and TRBJ2-4, with D tentatively TRBD2 (5 bases). This CDR3 is built from 14 residues. V was pared by 5 bases and J by 1 base, with 9 bases between. The CDR3 is CASSHSGAKNIQYF. In nucleotides, the CDR3 is TGTGCCAGCAGTCACTCGGGGGCCAAAAACATTCAGTACTTC.

In this sample, this clonotype turned up many times. The chain links TRBV11-1 to TRBJ1-2, with D maybe TRBD1 (5 bases). The CDR3 contains 16 residues. Germline assignment: CDR1 SGHAT and CDR2 FQDESV (reference sequence). V gave up 5 bases and J gave up 4 bases, with 20 bases separating them. The CDR3 loop reads CASSPKGIQVGYGYTF. CDR3 DNA: TGTGCCAGCAGCCCAAAGGGGATCCAAGTGGGCTATGGCTACACCTTC.

The rearrangement uses TRBV30 and TRBJ1-2, with 7 bases identical to TRBD1. The CDR3 length is 13 residues. Per the germline V gene, CDR1 is GTSNPN and CDR2 is SVGIG (reference sequence). The V gene end was trimmed by 5 bases and the J gene end by 5 bases; junction bases not matched to a gene: 8. CDR3 residues: CAWAQGNAYGYTF. The CDR3 bases are TGTGCCTGGGCACAGGGGAACGCTTATGGCTACACCTTC.

This clonotype was observed at least ten times. V is TRBV5-1 and J is TRBJ2-7, with 8 bases that match TRBD2. Germline V gives CDR1 SGHRS, CDR2 YFSETQ. The CDR3 consists of 17 residues. Unmatched junction bases numbered 17, after V lost 4 bases and J lost 5 bases. CDR3 amino acids: CASSPTLGAGDEDEQYF. CDR3 coding DNA: TGCGCCAGCAGCCCAACCCTGGGAGCGGGAGATGAAGACGAGCAGTACTTC.

The rearrangement links TRBV10-2 to TRBJ2-2, with 12 bases aligning to TRBD2. Germline CDR1 and CDR2: WSHSY and SAAADI. The J segment lost 5 bases and the V segment lost 4 bases, leaving 5 bases of the junction unmatched. The CDR3 spans 16 residues. This CDR3 is CASSGGGTSGTGELFF. The CDR3 DNA reads TGCGCCAGCAGTGGGGGGGGGACTAGCGGGACCGGGGAGCTGTTTTTT.

As for this clonotype: One end of the junction is discordant with germline, which a read error may explain. This chain uses TRBV7-7 with TRBJ2-2, with 9 bases fitting TRBD1. Germline CDR1 SSHAT, CDR2 FNYEAQ (reference sequence). This CDR3 contains 16 residues. In nucleotides, the CDR3 is TGTGCTAGCAGCCCATTGTCGGGACAGGGAACCCGGGAGCTGTTTTTT. It codes for CASSPLSGQGTRELFF. The full variable domain, completed using reference TRBV7-7 and TRBJ2-2, is GAGVSQSPRYKVTKRGQDVTLRCDPISSHATLYWYQQALGQGPEFLTYFNYEAQPDKSGLPSDRFSAERPEGSISTLTIQRTEQRDSAMYRCASSPLSGQGTRELFFGEGSRLTVL.

The V call is TRBV13, the J call TRBJ1-1; 8 bases match TRBD1. V lost 2 bases, J lost 7 bases, and 9 bases stayed unmatched. Germline V CDR1 and CDR2: PRHDT, FYEKMQ (reference sequence). CDR3 length: 15 residues. CDR3: CASSLLGQGNNEAFF. The CDR3 DNA reads as TGTGCCAGCAGCTTACTTGGACAGGGAAATAATGAAGCTTTCTTT.

This clonotype appeared a few times. This rearrangement joins TRBV20-1 to TRBJ2-7; 9 bases are shared with TRBD2. The V gene's germline CDR1 is DFQATT and CDR2 SNEGSKA (reference sequence). This CDR3 contains 14 residues. After removal of 8 bases from V and 4 bases from J, the junction contained 12 bases not matched to a gene. CDR3 nucleotides: TGCAGTACTACCCCCCCTAGCGGGAATTACGAGCAGTACTTC. It is translated as CSTTPPSGNYEQYF.

There are many counts of this clonotype. This chain links TRBV6-5 with TRBJ1-2, with D possibly TRBD1 on 5 matching bases. Germline CDR1 reads MNHEY; CDR2 reads SVGAGI. This CDR3 region has 13 residues. Trimming pared 8 bases from V and 3 bases from J, leaving 13 bases between. The CDR3 sequence: CASSTRGDYGYTF. CDR3 nucleotide sequence: TGTGCCAGCTCTACTAGGGGTGACTATGGCTACACCTTC.

As regards this clonotype: A read error may be the cause here, since a much bigger clone is one base away. The rearrangement uses TRBV30 and TRBJ1-3; tentatively, D is TRBD1 (5 bases). There are 13 residues in the CDR3. Trimming took 3 bases from V and 0 from J, leaving 6 bases between them. Germline V lookup: CDR1 GTSNPN, CDR2 SVGIG (reference sequence). CDR3 in DNA: TGTGCCTGGAGGACAGTCTCTGGAAACACCATATATTTT. This codes for CAWRTVSGNTIYF.

This clonotype was recorded at least ten times. The chain recombines TRBV19 with TRBJ1-2; TRBD1 might be the D (6 bases). Germline V gene data show CDR1 as LNHDA and CDR2 as SQIVND (reference sequence). Trimming pared 3 bases from V and 6 bases from J, leaving 11 bases between. This CDR3 has 13 amino acids. The CDR3 reads CASSISAGDGYTF. Written as DNA, the CDR3 is TGTGCCAGTAGTATTTCGGCAGGGGATGGCTACACCTTC.

This clonotype was picked up many times. The chain uses TRBV6-5 and TRBJ1-2; 9 nucleotides line up with TRBD1. CDR3 size: 17 residues. Germline V gives CDR1 MNHEY, CDR2 SVGAGI. V shed 2 bases, J shed 7 bases, and the junction held 14 bases outside the gene matches. The CDR3 here is CASSYVFPRDRESGYTF. In DNA form, the CDR3 reads TGTGCCAGCAGTTACGTCTTCCCCCGGGACAGGGAGAGTGGCTACACCTTC.

This chain joins TRBV4-1 and TRBJ1-2; no firm D call. Germline V lookup: CDR1 MGHRA, CDR2 YSYEKL. Trimming shortened V by 1 base and J by 5 bases, and 17 bases separated the two germline ends. The CDR3 has 16 amino acids. For the CDR3, the DNA is TGCGCCAGCAGCCAAGCCAGAGTTAACCGCGGTTATGGCTACACCTTC. Encoded protein: CASSQARVNRGYGYTF.

The chain couples TRBV4-2 to TRBJ2-6; D gene ambiguous. This CDR3 has 13 residues. Trimming removed 0 bases at V and 13 bases at J, with 10 bases between. The V gene's germline CDR1 is LGHNA and CDR2 YNFKEQ. CDR3 DNA: TGTGCCAGCAGCCAAGACCGGCCAACTGTCCTGACTTTC. This gives the protein CASSQDRPTVLTF.

This clonotype appeared many times. The V gene is TRBV28, the J gene TRBJ1-1, with TRBD1 matching over 8 bases. The V gene's germline CDR1 is MDHEN and CDR2 SYDVKM. J lost 6 bases, V lost 5 bases, and 11 bases had no gene match. CDR3 size: 15 residues. In DNA, the CDR3 is TGTGCCAGCAGTGAAACCGGGACAGGTGGGGCTGAAGCTTTCTTT. It translates to CASSETGTGGAEAFF.

This clonotype was recorded many times. This sequence joins TRBV28 and TRBJ1-2; D may be TRBD1 (5 bases). The CDR3 has 14 residues. Trimming took 6 bases from V and 5 from J, leaving 16 bases between them. The germline gives CDR1 MDHEN, CDR2 SYDVKM. In DNA form, the CDR3 reads TGTGCCAGCAGCGCCGGGGGTGCGACTTATGGCTACACCTTC. As protein: CASSAGGATYGYTF.

This clonotype was seen ten or more times. The V gene is TRBV7-6, the J gene TRBJ1-5, with D perhaps matching TRBD1 (6 bases). V was trimmed by 2 bases and J by 0 bases, leaving 11 bases between them. The CDR3 contains 16 residues. Looked up from germline, CDR1 is SGHVS and CDR2 is FNYEAQ. In nucleotides, the CDR3 is TGTGCCAGCAGCTTAACGCCCAGGGGTAGCAATCAGCCCCAGCATTTT. This sequence encodes CASSLTPRGSNQPQHF.

The chain links TRBV4-2 to TRBJ2-7, with 8 positions matching TRBD1. The CDR3 has 14 amino acids. J lost 4 bases, V lost 1 base, and 3 bases had no gene match. The germline gives CDR1 LGHNA, CDR2 YNFKEQ. CDR3 coding DNA: TGTGCCAGCAGCCAAGGGACAGGGAAATACGAGCAGTACTTC. Amino acids: CASSQGTGKYEQYF.

This clonotype was counted once. The junction departs from germline at one end; a sequencing error may be responsible. The chain has TRBV20-1 and TRBJ2-7; D possibly matches TRBD1 or TRBD2 (5 bases each). In germline, CDR1 is DFQATT, CDR2 SNEGSKA (reference sequence). The CDR3 loop spans 13 amino acids. The CDR3 nucleotides are TGCAGTGCTAGGATAGGGGCTAGGGACGAGCAGTGCTTC. It encodes CSARIGARDEQCF.

This clonotype has a count of ten or more. This chain joins TRBV28 and TRBJ2-5; 16 nucleotides align to TRBD2. CDR3 size: 16 residues. Unmatched junction bases numbered 2, after V lost 2 bases and J lost 5 bases. Germline V gene sequence: CDR1 MDHEN, CDR2 SYDVKM. The DNA of the CDR3 is TGTGCCAGCAGTTTAGGGACTAGCGGGAGGGGCGAGACCCAGTACTTC. This encodes CASSLGTSGRGETQYF.

There are many counts of this clonotype. The chain links TRBV19 to TRBJ1-3; 7 nucleotides match TRBD1. The CDR3 is 18 residues long. V trimming: 7 bases; J trimming: 1 base; junction bases outside the gene matches: 16. The germline V gene encodes CDR1 LNHDA and CDR2 SQIVND (reference sequence). CDR3 region: CASTTTPTGPASGNTIYF. The CDR3 DNA reads as TGTGCCAGTACCACAACCCCGACAGGGCCCGCGTCTGGAAACACCATATATTTT.

This clonotype was counted at least ten times. The CDR3 reads CASSRDLRYEQYF. CDR3 coding DNA: TGTGCCAGCAGCCGGGACCTGAGGTACGAGCAGTACTTC. The chain uses TRBV12-3 or TRBV12-4 and TRBJ2-7; D is tentatively TRBD1 or TRBD2 (5 bases each). V dropped 6 bases and J dropped 4 bases, with 13 bases sitting between them. This CDR3 comprises 13 residues.

CDR3 in DNA: TGTGCCAGCAGTCCCCTCGGGGTTGGCGGGAGGGCCGAAGAGACCCAGTACTTC. Its protein is CASSPLGVGGRAEETQYF. V is TRBV28 and J is TRBJ2-5, with TRBD2 matching over 9 bases. Germline trimming cut 5 bases from V and 3 bases from J; bases unmatched to any gene: 16. CDR1 MDHEN and CDR2 SYDVKM come from the germline V gene. The CDR3 extends over 18 amino acids.